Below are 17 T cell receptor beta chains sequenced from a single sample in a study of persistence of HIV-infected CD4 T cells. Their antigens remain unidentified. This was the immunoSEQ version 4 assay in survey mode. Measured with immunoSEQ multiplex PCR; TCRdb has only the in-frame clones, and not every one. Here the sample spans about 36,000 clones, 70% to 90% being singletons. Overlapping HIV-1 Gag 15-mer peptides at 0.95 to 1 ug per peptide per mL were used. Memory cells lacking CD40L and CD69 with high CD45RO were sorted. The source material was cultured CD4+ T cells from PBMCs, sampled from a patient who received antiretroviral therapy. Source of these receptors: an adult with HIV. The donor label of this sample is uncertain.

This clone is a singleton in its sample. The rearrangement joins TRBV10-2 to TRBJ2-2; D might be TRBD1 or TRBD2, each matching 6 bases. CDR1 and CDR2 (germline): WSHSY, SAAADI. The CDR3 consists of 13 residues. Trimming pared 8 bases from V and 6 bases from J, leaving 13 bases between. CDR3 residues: CASYPRGAGELFF. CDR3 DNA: TGCGCCAGCTACCCAAGGGGGGCCGGGGAGCTGTTTTTT.

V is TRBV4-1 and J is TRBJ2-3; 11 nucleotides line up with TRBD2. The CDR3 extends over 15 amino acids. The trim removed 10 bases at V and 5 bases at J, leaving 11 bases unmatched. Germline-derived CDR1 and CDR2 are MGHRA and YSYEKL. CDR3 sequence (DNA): TGCGCCACCAAAAAGGGACTAGCGGCTGGAGATACGCAGTATTTT. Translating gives CATKKGLAAGDTQYF.

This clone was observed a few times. The CDR3 coding sequence is TGTGCCAGCAGCCAACTCATCGGGGGGGCCGCCGAGCAGTACTTC. Amino acids: CASSQLIGGAAEQYF. The chain uses TRBV14 and TRBJ2-7, with 8 bases lining up with TRBD2. This CDR3 spans 15 amino acids. Per germline, CDR1 SGHDN and CDR2 FVKESK. V was clipped by 2 bases and J by 6 bases; unmatched bases: 9.

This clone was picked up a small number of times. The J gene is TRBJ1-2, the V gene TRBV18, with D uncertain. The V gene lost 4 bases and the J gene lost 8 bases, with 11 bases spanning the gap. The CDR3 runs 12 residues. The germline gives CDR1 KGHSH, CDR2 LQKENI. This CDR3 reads CASSLDTRGYTF. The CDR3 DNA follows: TGTGCCAGCTCACTTGACACGCGAGGCTACACCTTC.

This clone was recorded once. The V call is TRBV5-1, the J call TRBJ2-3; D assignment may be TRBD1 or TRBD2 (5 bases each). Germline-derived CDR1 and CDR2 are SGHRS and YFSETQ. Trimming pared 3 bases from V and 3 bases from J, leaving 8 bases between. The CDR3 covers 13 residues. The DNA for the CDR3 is TGCGCCAGCAGCTCTGGGGGTACAGATACGCAGTATTTT. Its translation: CASSSGGTDTQYF.

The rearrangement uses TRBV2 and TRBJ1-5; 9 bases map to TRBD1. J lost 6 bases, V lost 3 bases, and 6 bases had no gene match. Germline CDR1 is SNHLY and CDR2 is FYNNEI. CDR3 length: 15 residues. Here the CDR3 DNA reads TGTGCCAGCAGTGAGGGACAGGGTTTAAGTCAGCCCCAGCATTTT. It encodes CASSEGQGLSQPQHF. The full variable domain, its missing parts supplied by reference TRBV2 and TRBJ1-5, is EPEVTQTPSHQVTQMGQEVILRCVPISNHLYFYWYRQILGQKVEFLVSFYNNEISEKSEIFDDQFSVERPDGSNFTLKIRSTKLEDSAMYFCASSEGQGLSQPQHFGDGTRLSIL.

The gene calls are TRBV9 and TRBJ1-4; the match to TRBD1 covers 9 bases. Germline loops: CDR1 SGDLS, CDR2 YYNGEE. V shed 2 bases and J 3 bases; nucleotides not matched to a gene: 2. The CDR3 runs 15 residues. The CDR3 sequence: CASSVRTGANEKLFF. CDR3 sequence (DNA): TGTGCCAGCAGCGTTCGGACAGGGGCTAATGAAAAACTGTTTTTT.

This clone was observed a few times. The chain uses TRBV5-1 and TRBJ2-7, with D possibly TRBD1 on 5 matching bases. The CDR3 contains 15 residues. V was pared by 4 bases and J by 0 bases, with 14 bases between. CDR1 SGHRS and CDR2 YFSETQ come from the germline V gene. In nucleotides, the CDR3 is TGCGCCAGCAGCCCGCCGACAGTTATCTCCTACGAGCAGTACTTC. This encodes CASSPPTVISYEQYF.

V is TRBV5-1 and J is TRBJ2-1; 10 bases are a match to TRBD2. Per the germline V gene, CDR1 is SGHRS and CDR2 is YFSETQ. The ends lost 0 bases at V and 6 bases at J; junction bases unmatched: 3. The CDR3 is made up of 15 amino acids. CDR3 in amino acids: CASSLGAGGLNEQFF. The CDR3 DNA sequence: TGCGCCAGCAGCTTGGGAGCGGGGGGGCTCAATGAGCAGTTCTTC.

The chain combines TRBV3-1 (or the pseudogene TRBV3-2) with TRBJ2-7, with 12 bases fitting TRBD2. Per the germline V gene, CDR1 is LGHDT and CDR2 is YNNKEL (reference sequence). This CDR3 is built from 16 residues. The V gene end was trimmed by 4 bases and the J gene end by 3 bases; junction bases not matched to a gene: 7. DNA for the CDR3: TGTGCCAGCAGCCCCCCCCTAGCGGGGGGGCACTACGAGCAGTACTTC. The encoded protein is CASSPPLAGGHYEQYF.

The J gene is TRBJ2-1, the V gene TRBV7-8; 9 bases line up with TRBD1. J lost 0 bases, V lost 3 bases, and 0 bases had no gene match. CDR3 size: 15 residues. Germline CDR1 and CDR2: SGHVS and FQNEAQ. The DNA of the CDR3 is TGTGCCAGCAGCTTGGGACAGGGCTCCTACAATGAGCAGTTCTTC. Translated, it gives CASSLGQGSYNEQFF. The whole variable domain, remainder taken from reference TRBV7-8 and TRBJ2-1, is GAGVSQSPRYKVAKRGQDVALRCDPISGHVSLFWYQQALGQGPEFLTYFQNEAQLDKSGLPSDRFFAERPEGSVSTLKIQRTQQEDSAVYLCASSLGQGSYNEQFFGPGTRLTVL.

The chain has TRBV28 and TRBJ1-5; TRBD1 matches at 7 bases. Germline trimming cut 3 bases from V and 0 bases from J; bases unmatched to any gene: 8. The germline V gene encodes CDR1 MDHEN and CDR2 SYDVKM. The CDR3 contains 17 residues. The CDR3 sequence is CASSFGTATYSNQPQHF. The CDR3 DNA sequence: TGTGCCAGCAGTTTCGGGACAGCTACTTATAGCAATCAGCCCCAGCATTTT.

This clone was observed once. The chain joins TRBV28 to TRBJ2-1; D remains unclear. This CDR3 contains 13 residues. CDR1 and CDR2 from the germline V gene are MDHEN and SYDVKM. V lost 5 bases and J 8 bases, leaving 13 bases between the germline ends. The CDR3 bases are TGTGCCAGCAGTGCACTAAGCCGCTATGAGCAGTTCTTC. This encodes CASSALSRYEQFF.

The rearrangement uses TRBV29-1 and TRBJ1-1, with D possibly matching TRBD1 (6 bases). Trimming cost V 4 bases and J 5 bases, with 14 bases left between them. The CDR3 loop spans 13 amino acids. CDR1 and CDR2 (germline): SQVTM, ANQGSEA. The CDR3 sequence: CSVGEVQGTEAFF. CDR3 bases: TGCAGCGTTGGAGAAGTACAGGGTACTGAAGCTTTCTTT.

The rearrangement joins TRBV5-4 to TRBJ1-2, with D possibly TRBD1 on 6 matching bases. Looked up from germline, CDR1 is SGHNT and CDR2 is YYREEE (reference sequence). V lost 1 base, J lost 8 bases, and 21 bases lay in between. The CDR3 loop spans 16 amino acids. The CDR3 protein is CASSLLSASGAPGYTF. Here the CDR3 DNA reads TGTGCCAGCAGCTTGTTGTCCGCCTCAGGGGCGCCGGGCTACACCTTC.

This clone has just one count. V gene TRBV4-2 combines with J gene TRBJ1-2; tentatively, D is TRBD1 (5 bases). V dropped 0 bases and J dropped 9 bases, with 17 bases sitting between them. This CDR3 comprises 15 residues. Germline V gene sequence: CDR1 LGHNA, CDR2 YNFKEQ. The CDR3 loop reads CASSQDRGEVRRYTF. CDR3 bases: TGTGCCAGCAGCCAAGATCGGGGGGAGGTTAGGCGCTACACCTTC.

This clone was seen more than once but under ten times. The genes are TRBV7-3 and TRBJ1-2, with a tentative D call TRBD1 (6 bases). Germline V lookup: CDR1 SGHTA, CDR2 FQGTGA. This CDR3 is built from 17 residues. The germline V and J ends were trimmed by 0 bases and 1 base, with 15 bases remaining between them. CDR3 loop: CASSLTSGTPLNYGYTF. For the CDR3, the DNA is TGTGCCAGCAGCTTAACTTCGGGGACACCACTTAACTATGGCTACACCTTC.